The 7 T cell receptor beta chains given below trace back to one sample, sequenced in a study of shared clonotypes between healthy human individuals. The method was immunoSEQ multiplex PCR; TCRdb's version includes in-frame clones alone and lacks a portion of them. The sample records approximately 1.5 million clones, approximately 98% being singletons. Material: naive CD4+ T cells sorted from blood. Stated subset: CD45RA+ positively selected. Receptors were obtained from a man under 40 in good health.

The CDR3: CASSLGTTPLRELFF. The CDR3 coding sequence is TGTGCCAGCAGTCTGGGTACGACGCCTCTTAGGGAGCTGTTTTTT. The chain joins TRBV28 to TRBJ2-2; D is ambiguous. The CDR3 consists of 15 residues. V was cut by 5 bases and J by 9 bases, with 19 bases left in between. The germline V gene encodes CDR1 MDHEN and CDR2 SYDVKM.

This chain uses TRBV4-3 with TRBJ2-7, with 12 bases matching TRBD2. After removal of 4 bases from V and 3 bases from J, the junction contained 4 bases not matched to a gene. The CDR3 loop spans 15 amino acids. The germline gives CDR1 LGHNA, CDR2 YSLEER. This chain's CDR3 is CASSLGLAGIYEQYF. The CDR3 DNA reads as TGCGCCAGCAGCCTCGGACTAGCGGGGATCTACGAGCAGTACTTC.

J is TRBJ2-7 and V is TRBV10-1; D might be TRBD1 or TRBD2, each matching 6 bases. V was trimmed by 2 bases and J by 4 bases, leaving 12 bases between them. This CDR3 contains 14 residues. Germline V lookup: CDR1 WNHNN, CDR2 SYGVQD (reference sequence). As DNA, the CDR3 is TGCGCCAGCAGTGAGGCAACAGGGAGGTACGAGCAGTACTTC. It translates to CASSEATGRYEQYF.

V is TRBV14 and J is TRBJ2-5, with D perhaps TRBD2 (6 bases). From germline, CDR1 is SGHDN and CDR2 FVKESK. The length of the CDR3 is 15 residues. With 2 bases removed from V and 4 bases from J, the gap between germline ends came to 14 bases. CDR3 nucleotide sequence: TGTGCCAGCAGCCAACGCCTCGGGAGTCGAGAGACCCAGTACTTC. The encoded protein is CASSQRLGSRETQYF.

This chain links TRBV10-3 with TRBJ1-4; D not certain. This CDR3 has 13 amino acids. CDR1 and CDR2 from the germline V gene are ENHRY and SYGVKD. Trimming cost V 11 bases and J 4 bases, with 14 bases left between them. The CDR3 DNA is TGTGCCGCACAGCAGGCGAATAATGAAAAACTGTTTTTT. Translated, it gives CAAQQANNEKLFF.

As DNA, the CDR3 is TGTGCCAGCAGTTTAGGCCGAGTAACCTTGAACACTGAAGCTTTCTTT. Translated, it gives CASSLGRVTLNTEAFF. The rearrangement joins TRBV27 to TRBJ1-1; D unclear. The V and J ends lost 2 bases and 0 bases respectively, with 13 bases between them. Germline-derived CDR1 and CDR2 are MNHEY and SMNVEV (reference sequence). The CDR3 is 16 residues long.

This rearrangement joins TRBV9 to TRBJ2-1; D might be TRBD2 (6 bases). This CDR3 comprises 16 residues. The V gene lost 4 bases and the J gene lost 4 bases, with 18 bases spanning the gap. Germline assignment: CDR1 SGDLS and CDR2 YYNGEE. CDR3 sequence: CASSPRGGLRYNEQFF. CDR3 nucleotides: TGTGCCAGCAGCCCCCGGGGAGGACTAAGGTACAATGAGCAGTTCTTC.